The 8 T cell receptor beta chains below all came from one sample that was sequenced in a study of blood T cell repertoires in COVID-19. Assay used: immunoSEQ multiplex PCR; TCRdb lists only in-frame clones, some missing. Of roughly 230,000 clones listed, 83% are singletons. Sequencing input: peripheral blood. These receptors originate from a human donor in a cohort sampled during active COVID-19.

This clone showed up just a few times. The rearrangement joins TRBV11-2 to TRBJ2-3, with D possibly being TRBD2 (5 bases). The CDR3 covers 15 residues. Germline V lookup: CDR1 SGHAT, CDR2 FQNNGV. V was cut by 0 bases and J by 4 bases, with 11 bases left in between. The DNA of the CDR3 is TGTGCCAGCAGCTTAGAGGGTTGGAGGCCAGATACGCAGTATTTT. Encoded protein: CASSLEGWRPDTQYF.

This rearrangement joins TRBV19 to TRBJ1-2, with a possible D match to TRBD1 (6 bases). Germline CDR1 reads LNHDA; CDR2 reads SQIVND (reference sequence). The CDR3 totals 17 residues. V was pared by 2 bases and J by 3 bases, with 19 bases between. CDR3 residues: CASSINWYRKGDYGYTF. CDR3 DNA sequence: TGTGCCAGTAGTATAAATTGGTACAGGAAGGGGGACTATGGCTACACCTTC.

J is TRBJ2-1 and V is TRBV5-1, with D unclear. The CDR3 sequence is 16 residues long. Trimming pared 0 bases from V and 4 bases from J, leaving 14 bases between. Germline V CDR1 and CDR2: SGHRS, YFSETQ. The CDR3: CASSLVETFPYNEQFF. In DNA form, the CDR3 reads TGCGCCAGCAGCTTGGTAGAAACCTTCCCTTACAATGAGCAGTTCTTC.

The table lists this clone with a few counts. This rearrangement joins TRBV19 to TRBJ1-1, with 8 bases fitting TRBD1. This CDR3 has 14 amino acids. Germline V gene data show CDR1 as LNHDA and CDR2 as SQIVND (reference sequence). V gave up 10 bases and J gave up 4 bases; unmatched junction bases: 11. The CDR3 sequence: CATGAGTGGTEAFF. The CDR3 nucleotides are TGTGCCACCGGAGCAGGCACAGGGGGCACTGAAGCTTTCTTT. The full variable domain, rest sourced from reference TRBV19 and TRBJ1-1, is DGGITQSPKYLFRKEGQNVTLSCEQNLNHDAMYWYRQDPGQGLRLIYYSQIVNDFQKGDIAEGYSVSREKKESFPLTVTSAQKNPTAFYLCATGAGTGGTEAFFGQGTRLTVV.

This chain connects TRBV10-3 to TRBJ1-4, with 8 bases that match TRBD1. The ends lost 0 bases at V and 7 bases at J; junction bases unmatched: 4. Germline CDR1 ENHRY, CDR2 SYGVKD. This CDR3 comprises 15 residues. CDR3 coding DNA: TGTGCCATCAGTGAGTCGAGGACAGGGTTTGAAAAACTGTTTTTT. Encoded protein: CAISESRTGFEKLFF.

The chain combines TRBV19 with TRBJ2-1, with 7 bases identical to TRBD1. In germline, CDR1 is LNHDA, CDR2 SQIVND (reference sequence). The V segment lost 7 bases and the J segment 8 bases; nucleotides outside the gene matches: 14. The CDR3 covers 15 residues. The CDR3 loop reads CASKPRQGRLHEQFF. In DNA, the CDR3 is TGTGCCAGTAAACCTCGACAGGGTAGACTCCATGAGCAGTTCTTC.

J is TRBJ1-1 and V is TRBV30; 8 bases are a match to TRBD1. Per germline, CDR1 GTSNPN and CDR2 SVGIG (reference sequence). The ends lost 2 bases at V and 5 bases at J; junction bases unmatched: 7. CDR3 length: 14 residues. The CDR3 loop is CAWSQGTGRTEAFF. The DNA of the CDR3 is TGTGCCTGGAGTCAAGGGACAGGAAGGACTGAAGCTTTCTTT. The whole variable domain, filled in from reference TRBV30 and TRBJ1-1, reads SQTIHQWPATLVQPVGSPLSLECTVEGTSNPNLYWYRQAAGRGLQLLFYSVGIGQISSEVPQNLSASRPQDRQFILSSKKLLLSDSGFYLCAWSQGTGRTEAFFGQGTRLTVV.

CDR3 bases: TGCAGTGCTAGTGGCAGGGGCAATCAGCCCCAGCATTTT. Amino acid sequence: CSASGRGNQPQHF. V gene TRBV20-1 combines with J gene TRBJ1-5, with a weak D call TRBD1 (5 bases). The V end lost 3 bases, the J end lost 2 bases, and 8 bases lay between the germline ends. There are 13 residues in the CDR3. Germline V gives CDR1 DFQATT, CDR2 SNEGSKA (reference sequence).